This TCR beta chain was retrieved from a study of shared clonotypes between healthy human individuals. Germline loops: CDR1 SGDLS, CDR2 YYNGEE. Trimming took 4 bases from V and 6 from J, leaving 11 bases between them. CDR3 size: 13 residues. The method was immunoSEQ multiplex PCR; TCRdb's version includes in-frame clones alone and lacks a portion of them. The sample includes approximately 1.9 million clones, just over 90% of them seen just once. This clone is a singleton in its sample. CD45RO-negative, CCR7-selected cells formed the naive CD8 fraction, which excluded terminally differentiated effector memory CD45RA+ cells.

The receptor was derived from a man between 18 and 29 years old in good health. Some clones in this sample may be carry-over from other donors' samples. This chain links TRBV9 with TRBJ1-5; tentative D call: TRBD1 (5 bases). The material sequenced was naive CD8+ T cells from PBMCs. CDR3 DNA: TGTGCCAGCAGCTTGGGGGTAGGTCAGCCCCAGCATTTT. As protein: CASSLGVGQPQHF.